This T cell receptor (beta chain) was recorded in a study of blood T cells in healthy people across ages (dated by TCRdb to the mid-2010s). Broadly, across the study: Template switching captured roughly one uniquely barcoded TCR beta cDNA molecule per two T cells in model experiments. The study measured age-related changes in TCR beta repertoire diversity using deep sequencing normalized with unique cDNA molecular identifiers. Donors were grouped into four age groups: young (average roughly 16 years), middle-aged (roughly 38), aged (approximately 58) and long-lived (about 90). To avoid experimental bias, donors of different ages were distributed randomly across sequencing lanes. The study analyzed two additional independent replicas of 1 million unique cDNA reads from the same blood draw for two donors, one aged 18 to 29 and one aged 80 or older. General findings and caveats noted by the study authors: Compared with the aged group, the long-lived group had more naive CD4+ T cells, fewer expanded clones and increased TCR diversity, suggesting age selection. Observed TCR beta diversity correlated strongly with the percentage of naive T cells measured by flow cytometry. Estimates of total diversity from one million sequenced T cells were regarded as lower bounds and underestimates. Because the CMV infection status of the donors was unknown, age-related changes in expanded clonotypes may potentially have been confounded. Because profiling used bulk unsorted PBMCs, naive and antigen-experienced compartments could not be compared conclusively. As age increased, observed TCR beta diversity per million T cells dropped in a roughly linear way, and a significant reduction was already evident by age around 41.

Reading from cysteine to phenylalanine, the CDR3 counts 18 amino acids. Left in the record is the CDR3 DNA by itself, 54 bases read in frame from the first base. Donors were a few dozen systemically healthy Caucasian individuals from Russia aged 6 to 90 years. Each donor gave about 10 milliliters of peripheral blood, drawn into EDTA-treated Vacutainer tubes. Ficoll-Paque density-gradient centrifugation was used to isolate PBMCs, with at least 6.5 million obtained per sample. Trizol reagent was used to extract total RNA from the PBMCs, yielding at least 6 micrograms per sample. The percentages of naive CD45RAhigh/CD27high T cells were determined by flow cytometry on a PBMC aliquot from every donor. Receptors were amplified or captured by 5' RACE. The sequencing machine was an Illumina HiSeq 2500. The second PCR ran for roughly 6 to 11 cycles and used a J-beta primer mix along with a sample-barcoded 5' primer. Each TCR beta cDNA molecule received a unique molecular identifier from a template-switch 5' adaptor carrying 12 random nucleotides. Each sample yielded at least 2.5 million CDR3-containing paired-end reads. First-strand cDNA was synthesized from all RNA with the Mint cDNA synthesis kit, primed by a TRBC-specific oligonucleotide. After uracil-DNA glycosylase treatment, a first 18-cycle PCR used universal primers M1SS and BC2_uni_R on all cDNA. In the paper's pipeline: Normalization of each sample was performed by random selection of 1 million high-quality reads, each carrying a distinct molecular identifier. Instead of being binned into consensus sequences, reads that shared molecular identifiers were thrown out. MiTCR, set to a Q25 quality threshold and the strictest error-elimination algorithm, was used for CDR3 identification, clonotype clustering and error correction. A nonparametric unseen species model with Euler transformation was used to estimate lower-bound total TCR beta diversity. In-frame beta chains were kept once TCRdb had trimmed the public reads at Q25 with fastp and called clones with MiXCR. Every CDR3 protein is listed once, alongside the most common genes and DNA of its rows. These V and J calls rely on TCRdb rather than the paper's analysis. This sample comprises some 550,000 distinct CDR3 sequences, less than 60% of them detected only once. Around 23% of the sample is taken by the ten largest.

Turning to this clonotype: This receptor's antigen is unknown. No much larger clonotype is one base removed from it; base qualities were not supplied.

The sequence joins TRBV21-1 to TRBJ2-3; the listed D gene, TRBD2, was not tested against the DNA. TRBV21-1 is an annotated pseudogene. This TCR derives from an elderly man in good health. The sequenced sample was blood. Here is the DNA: TGTGCCAGCAGCAAAGGGAGACTAGCTGGACCTGACACAGATACGCAGTATTTT. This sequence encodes CASSKGRLAGPDTDTQYF.